This record covers a single TCR beta chain. Profiling relied on immunoSEQ multiplex PCR, and the TCRdb table lists in-frame clones only, not all of them. The sample records about 67,000 clones, roughly nine tenths being singletons. These data belong to a study of T cell changes during pregnancy in multiple sclerosis. Deletions cut 7 bases from V and 0 bases from J, with 22 bases between. There are 18 residues in the CDR3. Per germline, CDR1 LNHDA and CDR2 SQIVND (reference sequence). This sequence originates from a female donor with multiple sclerosis, enrolled in a pregnancy study. The sequencing here drew on peripheral blood, taken in the second trimester of pregnancy. The chain carries TRBV19 and TRBJ1-3; possibly TRBD1 for D (6 bases). In DNA form, the CDR3 reads TGTGCCAGTAAAAGGGGGGGGCGGCGATCCCTCTCTGGAAACACCATATATTTT. It codes for CASKRGGRRSLSGNTIYF.